This record covers a single TCR beta chain. Its antigen is still unknown. The data originate from a study of cytomegalovirus exposure and HLA in healthy donors. Study findings and constraints: The investigators catalogued about 170 TCR beta chains as cytomegalovirus-associated. CMV serostatus was the sole immune exposure information available. Most TCR beta V segments were productive about 87% or about 30% of the time in an earlier analysis.

There are 16 residues in the CDR3. The junction had 9 bases not matched to a gene; V was cut back by 4 bases and J by 4 bases. From germline, CDR1 is LGHNA and CDR2 YNFKEQ. Nominal health characterized the donors when sampled, though unrecorded immune exposures were likely. PCR amplification relied on 60 Vbeta primers (plus 13 Jbeta primers). The protocol was immunoSEQ multiplex PCR, while the TCRdb copy is restricted to in-frame clones and leaves out a portion. The sample yields about 140,000 clones, nearly 90% seen once. The sequence was collected from a woman aged 40 to 49 in good health and CMV-seronegative. This chain connects TRBV4-2 to TRBJ2-5; 10 bases match TRBD2. Material: PBMCs. The CDR3 coding sequence is TGTGCCAGCAGCCCCCAAGCTAGCGGGAGAGGAGAGACCCAGTACTTC. The encoded protein is CASSPQASGRGETQYF.